Sequencing of this T cell receptor beta chain was carried out in a study of blood T cell repertoires in COVID-19. Authors' methods: Quantification of nucleated cells was approximated via reference gene primer amplification. Some clones are missing from TCRdb's copy, which holds only in-frame ones; the method was immunoSEQ multiplex PCR. That table supplies the V and J calls and clone size; D and trimming were determined from the DNA. The repertoire holds under 300,000 clones, with approximately 87% as singletons. This CDR3 comprises 12 residues. Trimming removed 0 bases from V and 6 bases from J, with 5 bases in between. Germline lookup yields CDR1 LGHDT and CDR2 YNNKEL (reference sequence). This clone has just one count.

The sequenced sample was peripheral blood. The chain uses TRBV3-1 (or the pseudogene TRBV3-2) and TRBJ2-5, with D unresolved. The clonotype comes from a man aged 55-75 years with acute or convalescent COVID-19. The CDR3 spells CASSQDPKTQYF. Here the CDR3 DNA reads TGTGCCAGCAGCCAAGACCCCAAGACCCAGTACTTC.